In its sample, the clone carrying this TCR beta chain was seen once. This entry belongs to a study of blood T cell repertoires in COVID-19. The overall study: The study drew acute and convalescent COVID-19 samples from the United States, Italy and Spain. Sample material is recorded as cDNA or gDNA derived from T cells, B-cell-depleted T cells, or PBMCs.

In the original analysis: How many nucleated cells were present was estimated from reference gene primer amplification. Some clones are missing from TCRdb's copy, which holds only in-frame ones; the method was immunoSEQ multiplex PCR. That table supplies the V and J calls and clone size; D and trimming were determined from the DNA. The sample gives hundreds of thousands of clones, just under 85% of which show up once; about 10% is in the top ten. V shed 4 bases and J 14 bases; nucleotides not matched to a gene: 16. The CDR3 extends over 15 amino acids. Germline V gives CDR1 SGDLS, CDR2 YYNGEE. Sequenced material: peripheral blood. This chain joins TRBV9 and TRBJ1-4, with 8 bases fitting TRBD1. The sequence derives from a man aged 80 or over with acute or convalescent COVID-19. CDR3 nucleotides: TGTGCCAGCAGCTCAAGAGACAGGGGCCCATTTATTCTGTTTTTT. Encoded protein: CASSSRDRGPFILFF. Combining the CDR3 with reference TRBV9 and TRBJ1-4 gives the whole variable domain DSGVTQTPKHLITATGQRVTLRCSPRSGDLSVYWYQQSLDQGLQFLIQYYNGEERAKGNILERFSAQQFPDLHSELNLSSLELGDSALYFCASSSRDRGPFILFFGSGTQLSVL.